This T cell receptor (beta chain) was sequenced during a study of Graves' ophthalmopathy and Graves' hyperthyroidism. Points from the study as a whole: Thyroid clonotypes that were expanded above 0.001 frequency mostly also appeared in blood.

Only a few counts were recorded for this clonotype. The antigen remains unidentified. This clone may be a read error of a much larger clone one base away. RNA transcripts served as template for amplifying TCR beta CDR3 sequences. Second-round multiplex PCR came after first-round RT-PCR with HTBI primers. TCRdb passed the multiplex PCR reads through MiXCR, listing each CDR3 protein once. In the table there are 230,000 or so distinct CDR3 sequences, around 42% of which are singletons. The sample taken for sequencing was peripheral blood. The source of this sequence is an adult man with Graves' ophthalmopathy.

The CDR3 nucleotides read TGCAGTGCTAGAGATGATCTAGCTAACTATGGCTACACCTTC. As protein: CSARDDLANYGYTF. The chain couples TRBV20-1 to TRBJ1-2; D gene uncertain. Trimming took 0 bases from V and 0 from J, leaving 8 bases between them. The CDR3 runs to 14 residues. Looked up from germline, CDR1 is DFQATT and CDR2 is SNEGSKA (reference sequence).